These 25 T cell receptor beta chains came from one sample sequenced in a study of T cell clones after liver transplantation. The table came from immunoSEQ multiplex PCR; TCRdb's copy has only in-frame clones and leaves some out. The sample has some 120,000 clones, 90% seen once. Sequences were derived from CD4+ T cells from blood, sampled 12 months after liver transplant. Receptors were obtained from a human patient who received a liver transplant. Part of the T cell pool may stem from the graft donor.

The V and J genes are TRBV9 and TRBJ2-5, with TRBD2 matching over 8 bases. The V gene's germline CDR1 is SGDLS and CDR2 YYNGEE. V lost 0 bases to trimming and J lost 3 bases; unmatched junction nucleotides: 10. The CDR3 length is 17 residues. This chain's CDR3 is CASSVGLTRGGKETQYF. DNA of the CDR3: TGTGCCAGCAGCGTAGGACTCACCCGGGGGGGTAAAGAGACCCAGTACTTC.

The chain employs TRBV11-2 and TRBJ2-7; 10 bases map to TRBD1. This CDR3 region has 16 residues. From germline, CDR1 is SGHAT and CDR2 FQNNGV. Trimming cost V 5 bases and J 3 bases; bases outside gene matches: 10. CDR3 amino acids: CASSSQGQGRNYEQYF. CDR3 nucleotide sequence: TGTGCCAGCAGCAGCCAGGGACAGGGGCGAAACTACGAGCAGTACTTC. Combining the CDR3 with reference TRBV11-2 and TRBJ2-7 gives the whole variable domain EAGVAQSPRYKIIEKRQSVAFWCNPISGHATLYWYQQILGQGPKLLIQFQNNGVVDDSQLPKDRFSAERLKGVDSTLKIQPAKLEDSAVYLCASSSQGQGRNYEQYFGPGTRLTVT.

The chain joins TRBV30 to TRBJ1-1, with 9 nucleotides matching TRBD1. CDR1 is GTSNPN and CDR2 is SVGIG in the germline V gene (reference sequence). The ends lost 1 base at V and 3 bases at J; junction bases unmatched: 3. CDR3 length equals 14 residues. The CDR3 loop is CAWSARTGDTEAFF. CDR3 coding DNA: TGTGCCTGGAGTGCAAGGACAGGGGACACTGAAGCTTTCTTT.

The chain carries TRBV5-1 and TRBJ1-2; weak D call: TRBD1 (6 bases). This CDR3 contains 15 residues. Trimming shortened V by 4 bases and J by 4 bases, and 17 bases separated the two germline ends. Per germline, CDR1 SGHRS and CDR2 YFSETQ. Written as DNA, the CDR3 is TGCGCCAGCAGCAGGGGGACCAACGATTTCTATGGCTACACCTTC. Encoded protein: CASSRGTNDFYGYTF.

The rearrangement links TRBV5-1 to TRBJ2-2; D uncertain. The CDR3 covers 16 residues. The germline CDR1 and CDR2 sequences are SGHRS and YFSETQ. Trimming left V 2 bases short and J 4 bases short, with 15 bases between. CDR3 residues: CASSFLDVSFTGELFF. Here the CDR3 DNA reads TGCGCCAGCAGCTTTCTTGACGTGTCGTTCACCGGGGAGCTGTTTTTT.

The rearrangement links TRBV23-1 to TRBJ2-7; no clear D gene. TRBV23-1 is reported as an ORF; its role is uncertain. The CDR3 sequence is 13 residues long. V was clipped by 8 bases and J by 3 bases, with 14 bases between them. CDR3 DNA: TGCGCCAGCCGCCCCACGAAGTTCTACGAGCAGTACTTC. It is translated as CASRPTKFYEQYF.

The rearrangement links TRBV28 to TRBJ2-1, with D hard to call. V was cut by 5 bases and J by 4 bases, with 6 bases left in between. CDR1 and CDR2 from the germline V gene are MDHEN and SYDVKM. CDR3 size: 12 residues. CDR3 DNA sequence: TGTGCCAGCAGTCCACTATACAATGAGCAGTTCTTC. Translated, it gives CASSPLYNEQFF.

The V gene is TRBV7-9, the J gene TRBJ2-1, with unresolved D. Trimming removed 0 bases from V and 1 base from J, with 7 bases in between. CDR3 length equals 15 residues. Germline lookup yields CDR1 SEHNR and CDR2 FQNEAQ (reference sequence). The CDR3 nucleotides are TGTGCCAGCAGCTTAGCGGGAATTTCCTACAATGAGCAGTTCTTC. Amino acid sequence: CASSLAGISYNEQFF.

Points on this clone: Compared with germline, one end of the junction differs, possibly owing to a read error. The rearrangement links TRBV7-7 to TRBJ2-5; D gene unclear. There are 13 residues in the CDR3. Germline V CDR1 and CDR2: SSHAT, FNYEAQ (reference sequence). The CDR3 nucleotides read TGTGCTAGCAGCTTAGAGGTCCAAGAGACCCAGTACTTC. It yields the protein CASSLEVQETQYF.

The chain uses TRBV5-1 and TRBJ2-1; tentative D call: TRBD1 (5 bases). Germline lookup yields CDR1 SGHRS and CDR2 YFSETQ. The V end lost 0 bases, the J end lost 7 bases, and 14 bases lay between the germline ends. The CDR3 covers 15 residues. CDR3 residues: CASSLGGPLVNEQFF. The CDR3 DNA is TGCGCCAGCAGCTTGGGGGGCCCCCTGGTGAATGAGCAGTTCTTC. Variable domain in full (rest from reference TRBV5-1 and TRBJ2-1): KAGVTQTPRYLIKTRGQQVTLSCSPISGHRSVSWYQQTPGQGLQFLFEYFSETQRNKGNFPGRFSGRQFSNSRSEMNVSTLELGDSALYLCASSLGGPLVNEQFFGPGTRLTVL.

The chain has TRBV29-1 and TRBJ2-1; 9 bases map to TRBD1. There are 13 residues in the CDR3. Germline V gives CDR1 SQVTM, CDR2 ANQGSEA. Trimming at V came to 4 bases and at J to 10 bases, leaving 8 bases not matched to a gene. The CDR3 loop is CSVARGTGNEQFF. CDR3 sequence (DNA): TGCAGCGTTGCGCGCGGGACAGGGAACGAGCAGTTCTTC.

The V and J genes are TRBV9 and TRBJ2-3; D gene unclear. Germline V CDR1 and CDR2: SGDLS, YYNGEE. This CDR3 spans 14 amino acids. The V end lost 0 bases, the J end lost 2 bases, and 7 bases lay between the germline ends. CDR3 bases: TGTGCCAGCAGCGTAGTCGGTTCCACAGATACGCAGTATTTT. It codes for CASSVVGSTDTQYF.

The chain employs TRBV7-9 and TRBJ2-7; D is undetermined. The CDR3 is 12 residues long. Trimming pared 4 bases from V and 5 bases from J, leaving 9 bases between. Germline CDR1 is SEHNR and CDR2 is FQNEAQ (reference sequence). The DNA of the CDR3 is TGTGCCAGCAGCTATTCACTCAACGAGCAGTACTTC. It is translated as CASSYSLNEQYF.

In this sample, this clone turned up once. V usage is TRBV28 and J usage is TRBJ1-5, with TRBD1 matching 7 bases. V lost 6 bases to trimming and J lost 7 bases; unmatched junction nucleotides: 15. The CDR3 has 16 amino acids. Germline-derived CDR1 and CDR2 are MDHEN and SYDVKM. In DNA, the CDR3 is TGTGCCAGCAGATTAGTAAACAGGGGACCGCACCAGCCCCAGCATTTT. Amino acids: CASRLVNRGPHQPQHF.

For the CDR3, the DNA is TGTGCCAGCAGCCCCGGAACCGGGGAAACGCAAGAGACCCAGTACTTC. Amino acids: CASSPGTGETQETQYF. V is TRBV6-6 and J is TRBJ2-5, with D perhaps TRBD2 (5 bases). The CDR3 totals 16 residues. Germline lookup yields CDR1 MNHNY and CDR2 SVGAGI (reference sequence). V lost 6 bases and J 2 bases, leaving 19 bases between the germline ends.

The chain is built from TRBV9 and TRBJ2-7, with TRBD2 matching over 9 bases. Germline V gene sequence: CDR1 SGDLS, CDR2 YYNGEE. After removal of 4 bases from V and 4 bases from J, the junction contained 6 bases not matched to a gene. CDR3 size: 14 residues. The CDR3 nucleotides read TGTGCCAGCAGCCTAGCGGGACCCCCGTACGAGCAGTACTTC. This sequence encodes CASSLAGPPYEQYF.

This chain connects TRBV7-9 to TRBJ2-7; 7 positions agree with TRBD1. Germline CDR1 is SEHNR and CDR2 is FQNEAQ (reference sequence). The CDR3 has 14 residues. V lost 2 bases, J lost 0 bases, and 1 base stayed unmatched. Here the CDR3 DNA reads TGTGCCAGCAGCTTAACAGGGGACTCCTACGAGCAGTACTTC. Translated, it gives CASSLTGDSYEQYF.

The gene calls are TRBV7-2 and TRBJ2-7, with TRBD1 matching 9 bases. Germline loops: CDR1 SGHTA, CDR2 FQGNSA. The CDR3 is made up of 15 amino acids. V shed 4 bases and J 3 bases; nucleotides not matched to a gene: 7. The CDR3 region has the DNA TGTGCCAGCAGCTACGCCGGGACAGGGTTCTACGAGCAGTACTTC. Translation gives CASSYAGTGFYEQYF.

This clone came up a few times. This chain joins TRBV4-3 and TRBJ1-6, with a weak D call TRBD1 (6 bases). Germline assignment: CDR1 LGHNA and CDR2 YSLEER. The CDR3 has 15 amino acids. V dropped 1 base and J dropped 5 bases, with 9 bases sitting between them. The CDR3 DNA sequence: TGCGCCAGCAGCCAAGTAAGACAGGATAATTCACCCCTCCACTTT. The encoded protein is CASSQVRQDNSPLHF.

The CDR3 nucleotides are TGCACCAGCGACCTAGGTGAGCAGTTCTTC. This sequence encodes CTSDLGEQFF. This chain uses TRBV1 with TRBJ2-1; whether TRBD2, the table's D call, matches the DNA was not checked. TRBV1 is assigned pseudogene status. The CDR3 has 10 residues.

V usage is TRBV27 and J usage is TRBJ2-7; D gene uncertain. V was trimmed by 1 base and J by 5 bases, leaving 0 bases between them. The length of the CDR3 is 10 residues. Germline V lookup: CDR1 MNHEY, CDR2 SMNVEV (reference sequence). The DNA of the CDR3 is TGTGCCAGCAGTTTATACGAGCAGTACTTC. Translated: CASSLYEQYF.

V gene TRBV5-6 combines with J gene TRBJ1-1, with 8 bases that match TRBD1. The V gene's germline CDR1 is SGHDT and CDR2 YYEEEE. This CDR3 region has 14 residues. V lost 2 bases to trimming and J lost 4 bases; unmatched junction nucleotides: 4. The CDR3: CASSLVQGGTEAFF. CDR3 nucleotide sequence: TGTGCCAGCAGCTTAGTACAGGGGGGCACTGAAGCTTTCTTT.

The chain has TRBV6-6 and TRBJ1-1; a possible D gene is TRBD1 (5 bases). The length of the CDR3 is 15 residues. Germline V CDR1 and CDR2: MNHNY, SVGAGI (reference sequence). Trimming stripped 0 bases from V and 6 bases from J, with 14 bases between. As DNA, the CDR3 is TGTGCCAGCAGTTACTCTGGGGCCTCGAGCTCTGAAGCTTTCTTT. Translating it yields CASSYSGASSSEAFF.

J is TRBJ2-3 and V is TRBV9; D is unresolved. The CDR3 has 13 residues. CDR1 and CDR2 (germline): SGDLS, YYNGEE. Trimming took off 1 base at V and 1 base at J, with 4 bases between the two ends. The CDR3 DNA sequence: TGTGCCAGCAGCGTAACCGGCACAGATACGCAGTATTTT. It translates to CASSVTGTDTQYF.

The V and J genes are TRBV29-1 and TRBJ1-1; perhaps TRBD1 as D (5 bases). The CDR3 is 14 amino acids. Trimming cost V 7 bases and J 3 bases, with 18 bases left between them. Germline V gene data show CDR1 as SQVTM and CDR2 as ANQGSEA. CDR3 DNA sequence: TGCAGCGGTTGGGGGGGGTCTACGTACACTGAAGCTTTCTTT. It encodes CSGWGGSTYTEAFF.